These T cell receptor beta chains were read from a single sample in a study of blood T cell repertoires in COVID-19. The data were produced by immunoSEQ multiplex PCR, yet TCRdb's version contains in-frame clones alone and is incomplete. The sample contains some 210,000 clones, roughly 86% of which appear only once. Sequenced material: peripheral blood. The receptors originated from a woman between 45 and 65 years old with active or convalescent COVID-19. Each CDR3 is given with its conserved first and last residue. D genes are given only for firm matches. Clone size is given for some rows only: seen once, a few or many times, or a class if the clone is expanded.

D gene	clone size	J gene	V gene	CDR3 DNA	CDR3 protein
TRBD1	once	TRBJ2-7	TRBV27	TGTGCCAGCAGGACAGGGCTTACTATCTCCTACGAGCAGTACTTC	CASRTGLTISYEQYF
NA	NA	TRBJ1-2	TRBV5-1	TGCGCCAGCAGCACGGCGGGATGGGAGTATGGCTACACCTTC	CASSTAGWEYGYTF
NA	NA	TRBJ2-5	TRBV3-1/TRBV3-2	TGTGCCAGCAGCCAAGATCACAGGAAAGAGACCCAGTACTTC	CASSQDHRKETQYF
TRBD1	NA	TRBJ1-2	TRBV3-1/TRBV3-2	TGTGCCAGCAGCCACGAAGGGACAGCGTATGGCTACACCTTC	CASSHEGTAYGYTF
NA	NA	TRBJ1-2	TRBV24-1	TGTGCCACCAGTGACCCCGGAGGGAGTGGCTACACCTTC	CATSDPGGSGYTF
NA	NA	TRBJ1-1	TRBV29-1	TGCAGCGTTAGAACAGGGCGCGCCACTGAAGCTTTCTTT	CSVRTGRATEAFF
NA	NA	TRBJ1-4	TRBV5-5	TGTGCCAGCAGCTTGGCCCGTCCAGGGCGCCATGAAAAACTGTTTTTT	CASSLARPGRHEKLFF
NA	NA	TRBJ2-1	TRBV6-6	TGTGCCAGCAGTTACCCTAGCGCCGCAAATGAGCAGTTCTTC	CASSYPSAANEQFF
TRBD1	NA	TRBJ2-5	TRBV5-4	TGTGCCAGCAGCAAGAGGGGGCCGGAGACCCAGTACTTC	CASSKRGPETQYF
TRBD2	NA	TRBJ2-1	TRBV7-3	TGTGCCAGCAGCTTAAACCCCGGACTAGCGGGAGGCAACAATGAGCAGTTCTTC	CASSLNPGLAGGNNEQFF
NA	NA	TRBJ2-5	TRBV3-1/TRBV3-2	TGTGCCAGCAGCCCGGTAGCGGAGTACCAAGAGACCCAGTACTTC	CASSPVAEYQETQYF
TRBD1	NA	TRBJ1-1	TRBV11-2	TGTGCCAGCAGCTTAGGACAGGGGGCCAACACTGAAGCTTTCTTT	CASSLGQGANTEAFF
TRBD1	NA	TRBJ1-5	TRBV5-4	TGTGCCAGCAGCACAGGGGACAATCAGCCCCAGCATTTT	CASSTGDNQPQHF
TRBD2	once	TRBJ2-5	TRBV3-1/TRBV3-2	TGTGCCAGCAGCCCGGGACTCTCGGGAGGAGAGACCCAGTACTTC	CASSPGLSGGETQYF
TRBD1	NA	TRBJ1-4	TRBV30	TGTGCCTGGGTGGGACAGTCGGGGGAAAAACTGTTTTTT	CAWVGQSGEKLFF
NA	NA	TRBJ2-1	TRBV5-1	TGCGCCAGCAGCTTGACCACCGGGGCCTACAATGAGCAGTTCTTC	CASSLTTGAYNEQFF
NA	NA	TRBJ2-3	TRBV18	TGTGCCAGCTCCACAGGGACAGATACGCAGTATTTT	CASSTGTDTQYF
NA	NA	TRBJ1-4	TRBV27	TGTGCCAGCAGCGTCCTCCCCGGTATGTCGAGAAATGAAAAACTGTTTTTT	CASSVLPGMSRNEKLFF
NA	NA	TRBJ2-7	TRBV29-1	TGCAGCGGCCAGGGGATCCGGTACGAGCAGTACTTC	CSGQGIRYEQYF
NA	NA	TRBJ1-5	TRBV19	TGTGCCAGTAGTATCAGGGTTTATAGCAATCAGCCCCAGCATTTT	CASSIRVYSNQPQHF
NA	NA	TRBJ1-3	TRBV20-1	TGCAGTGCTAGTTCAGGTCTTTTCTCTGGAAACACCATATATTTT	CSASSGLFSGNTIYF
NA	NA	TRBJ1-5	TRBV2	TGTGCCAGCAGTGGAGAGTCCAGGGGCAATCAGCCCCAGCATTTT	CASSGESRGNQPQHF
NA	NA	TRBJ1-5	TRBV18	TGTGCCAGCTCGTGGACAGACAGCAATCAGCCCCAGCATTTT	CASSWTDSNQPQHF
NA	NA	TRBJ1-2	TRBV5-1	TGCGCCAGCAGCCCGCGAGGAAATGGCTACACCTTC	CASSPRGNGYTF
TRBD1	NA	TRBJ1-2	TRBV2	TGTGCCAGCAGAATGGGACAGAACTATGGCTACACCTTC	CASRMGQNYGYTF
TRBD2	NA	TRBJ2-1	TRBV5-1	TGCGCCAGCAGCTTGCTTCCTACTAGCGGGAGATACAATGAGCAGTTCTTC	CASSLLPTSGRYNEQFF
TRBD1	NA	TRBJ2-7	TRBV6-1	TGTGCCAGCAGTGAAGGAGGTTCTGGACAGGCGGGGCAGTACTTC	CASSEGGSGQAGQYF
NA	NA	TRBJ2-7	TRBV12-5	TGTGCTAGTGGTTTGGCCGTGACAGCGGGTAGCTCCTACGAGCAGTACTTC	CASGLAVTAGSSYEQYF
NA	NA	TRBJ1-2	TRBV19	TGTGCCAGTAGTGAGCTCAGGAACTATGGCTACACCTTC	CASSELRNYGYTF
NA	NA	TRBJ1-4	TRBV27	TGTGCCAGCAGTTTATCCACAACTAATGAAAAACTGTTTTTT	CASSLSTTNEKLFF
TRBD2	NA	TRBJ2-3	TRBV24-1	TGTGCCACCAGTTGGGGGGGAACAGATACGCAGTATTTT	CATSWGGTDTQYF
NA	NA	TRBJ1-2	TRBV6-5	TGTGCCACCTCTAGACCTAGCAGACCCTATGGCTACACCTTC	CATSRPSRPYGYTF
TRBD1	NA	TRBJ1-2	TRBV28	TGTGCCAGCAGTTTGCTGGACAGGGATGGCTACACCTTC	CASSLLDRDGYTF
NA	NA	TRBJ2-1	TRBV21-1	TGTGCCAGCAACAATAGCGGGAGGCTCTTAGTTGAGCAGTTCTTC	CASNNSGRLLVEQFF
TRBD2	NA	TRBJ2-1	TRBV28	TGTGCCAGCAATCTAGCGGGGTACAATGAGCAGTTCTTC	CASNLAGYNEQFF
NA	NA	TRBJ1-2	TRBV6-5	TGTGCCAGCACCTCTCTAGGGGTGGGGAACTATGGCTACACCTTC	CASTSLGVGNYGYTF
NA	NA	TRBJ1-5	TRBV21-1	TGTGGACCGGGGGGCTACAATCAGCCCCAGCATTTT	CGPGGYNQPQHF
TRBD1	NA	TRBJ2-1	TRBV5-8	TGTGCCAGCACTCAGAGCCTCAGGGGGCTCGGGTACAATGAGCAGTTCTTC	CASTQSLRGLGYNEQFF
NA	NA	TRBJ1-6	TRBV28	TGTGCCAGCAGCCTAACAGGGAACGTCTCACCCCTCCACTTT	CASSLTGNVSPLHF
TRBD1	NA	TRBJ1-6	TRBV11-3	TGTGCCAGCAGCTGGGACAGTAATTCACCCCTCCACTTT	CASSWDSNSPLHF
TRBD2	NA	TRBJ2-5	TRBV4-2	TGTGCCAGCAGCCCGGGGGGGGAGCGGGAGTTTGAGACCCAGTACTTC	CASSPGGEREFETQYF
TRBD1	once	TRBJ1-1	TRBV28	TGTGCCAGCAGTTTACCCGGGACAGGGAGGACTGAAGCTTTCTTT	CASSLPGTGRTEAFF
NA	NA	TRBJ2-3	TRBV2	TGTGCCAGCAGGAAAAGGGTCGACAGTGCTAGCACAGATACGCAGTATTTT	CASRKRVDSASTDTQYF
NA	NA	TRBJ2-1	TRBV5-1	TGCGCCAGCAGCTTGAACCTCTACTCCTACAATGAGCAGTTCTTC	CASSLNLYSYNEQFF
NA	NA	TRBJ1-2	TRBV27	TGTGCCAGCAGTTTGATTTCGGGGGACTATGGCTACACCTTC	CASSLISGDYGYTF
TRBD1	NA	TRBJ2-5	TRBV5-1	TGCGCCAGCAGCTTGATCAGGGGGCCGGAGACCCAGTACTTC	CASSLIRGPETQYF
TRBD1	NA	TRBJ2-7	TRBV27	TGTGCCAGCAGTTTCCTGCCGGGACAGGCAAGCTCCTACGAGCAGTACTTC	CASSFLPGQASSYEQYF
NA	NA	TRBJ2-5	TRBV5-4	TGTGCCAGCAGCTTTGGGGGGGCGGGACAAGAGACCCAGTACTTC	CASSFGGAGQETQYF
NA	once	TRBJ1-2	TRBV28	TGTGCCAGCAGTTTAGGGGGGGCGGACTATGGCTACACCTTC	CASSLGGADYGYTF
NA	NA	TRBJ1-3	TRBV18	TGTGCCAGCTCAGCAGGAGGGTTCGGAAACACCATATATTTT	CASSAGGFGNTIYF
NA	NA	TRBJ2-4	TRBV5-4	TGTGCCAGCAGCTTGGGCACCCAGGGGTGGGAGTGGAAAAACATTCAGTACTTC	CASSLGTQGWEWKNIQYF
NA	NA	TRBJ2-1	TRBV7-6	TGTGCCAGCAGCTTAGAAGGGGGGGCTAGGTCCTACAATGAGCAGTTCTTC	CASSLEGGARSYNEQFF
NA	once	TRBJ1-5	TRBV20-1	TGCAGTGCACCCTACAGAGCCTCCCAGCATTTT	CSAPYRASQHF
NA	NA	TRBJ2-2	TRBV28	TGTGCCAGCTGCGTCAGGGGGGCGAACACCGGGGAGCTGTTTTTT	CASCVRGANTGELFF
TRBD1	many	TRBJ1-3	TRBV5-1	TGCGCCAGCAGCGGACAGGGAGGTCTATCTGGAAACACCATATATTTT	CASSGQGGLSGNTIYF
NA	NA	TRBJ1-1	TRBV4-1	TGCGCCAGCAGCCAAGAAGGGAGGGGGAGGGCCACTGAAGCTTTCTTT	CASSQEGRGRATEAFF
NA	NA	TRBJ1-2	TRBV15	TGTGCCACCAGCAGAGAACGGAACTATGGCTACACCTTC	CATSRERNYGYTF
NA	NA	TRBJ1-4	TRBV7-9	TGTGCCAGCGCGGGCGCCGATGAAAAACTGTTTTTT	CASAGADEKLFF